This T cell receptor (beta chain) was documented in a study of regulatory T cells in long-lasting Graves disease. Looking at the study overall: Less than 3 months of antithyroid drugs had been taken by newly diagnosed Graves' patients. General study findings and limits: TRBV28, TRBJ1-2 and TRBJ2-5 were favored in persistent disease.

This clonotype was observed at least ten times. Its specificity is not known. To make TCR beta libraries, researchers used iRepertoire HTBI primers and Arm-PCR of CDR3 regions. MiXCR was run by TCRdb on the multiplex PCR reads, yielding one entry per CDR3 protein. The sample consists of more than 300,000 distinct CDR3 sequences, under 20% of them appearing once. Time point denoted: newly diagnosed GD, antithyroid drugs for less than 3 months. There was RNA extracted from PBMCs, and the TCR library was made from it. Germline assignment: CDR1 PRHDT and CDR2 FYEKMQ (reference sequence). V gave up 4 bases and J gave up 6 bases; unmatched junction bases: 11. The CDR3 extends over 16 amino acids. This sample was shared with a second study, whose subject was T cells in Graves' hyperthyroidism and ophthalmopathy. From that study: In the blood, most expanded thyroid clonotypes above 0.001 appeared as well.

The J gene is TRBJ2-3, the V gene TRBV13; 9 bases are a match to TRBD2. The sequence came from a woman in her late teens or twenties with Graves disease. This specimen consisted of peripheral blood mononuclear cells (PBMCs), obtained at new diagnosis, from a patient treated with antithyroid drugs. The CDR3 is CASSSRRTSDWDTQYF. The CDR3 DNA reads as TGTGCCAGCAGCTCTCGACGGACTAGCGACTGGGATACGCAGTATTTT.